This T cell receptor beta chain was captured by sequencing in a study of identical twins. The study's findings and limits: Out-of-frame TCR alpha sharing observed in monozygotic twins exceeded model estimates. Cord blood beta clonotypes that were abundant carried fewer insertions, and memory repertoires showed no such trend. Researchers caution that invariant MAIT and iNKT cells could partly confound zero-insertion analyses.

TCRdb called the 5' RACE reads again in MiXCR, with one record for every CDR3 protein. There are around 470,000 distinct CDR3 sequences in the sample; approximately 15% occur only once, and more than 0.5% lies in the top ten. This clonotype was seen repeatedly, ten times or more. Its antigen is not identified. From germline, CDR1 is SEHNR and CDR2 FQNEAQ (reference sequence). The CDR3 has 16 amino acids. With V trimmed by 2 bases and J by 7 bases, 11 bases remained unmatched. These records were also assigned to another study, of yellow fever vaccine responses in identical twins. This second study notes: Among the twins, the vaccine T cell response reportedly seemed partly convergent and partly personalized.

The source material was CD4+ T cells sorted from blood. This chain uses TRBV7-9 with TRBJ2-7, with 10 bases matching TRBD1. This clonotype was sampled from a woman between 18 and 29 years old in good health. The CDR3 reads CASSLFRTGGAWEQYF. The CDR3 DNA follows: TGTGCCAGCAGCTTATTTCGGACAGGGGGTGCGTGGGAGCAGTACTTC.